The entry below describes one TCR beta chain. This specimen belongs to a study of blood T cell repertoires in COVID-19. Background on the study: The origin of the acute and convalescent COVID-19 samples was the United States, Italy and Spain. From T cells, B-cell-depleted T cells, or PBMCs came the material, which was cDNA or gDNA.

CDR3 length: 15 residues. V shed 0 bases and J shed 6 bases, with 12 bases lying between them. The germline CDR1 and CDR2 sequences are KGHSY and FQNENV. Original analysis: From reference gene primer amplification, estimates of nucleated cell counts were derived. The data were produced by immunoSEQ multiplex PCR, yet TCRdb's version contains in-frame clones alone and is incomplete. That table gives V, J and clone size, and the DNA gave D and trimming. The top ten hold roughly 12% of the sample, which has hundreds of thousands of clones, 88% seen once. V usage is TRBV16 and J usage is TRBJ1-5, with a tentative D call TRBD1 (6 bases). The sequenced sample was peripheral blood. This TCR was recovered from a woman in her forties or fifties with COVID-19, enrolled during active disease. This CDR3 is CASSQSAGATQPQHF. Written as DNA, the CDR3 is TGTGCCAGCAGCCAATCGGCGGGGGCGACTCAGCCCCAGCATTTT.